These T cell receptor beta chains were read from a single sample in a study of regulatory T cells in long-lasting Graves disease. A single record per CDR3 protein comes from TCRdb applying MiXCR to the multiplex PCR reads. The sample has hundreds of thousands of distinct CDR3 sequences; under 20% are singletons. This specimen was peripheral blood mononuclear cells (PBMCs), taken at new diagnosis, from a patient treated with antithyroid drugs. These TCRs come from a female donor with Graves disease. The CDR3 runs from the conserved cysteine through the conserved F or W. A D gene is named only where the DNA matches it firmly. Clone sizes are given selectively: once, few, many, or a class where the clone is expanded.

d_call	v_call	clone_size	j_call	cdr3_aa	cdr3_nt
.	TRBV20-1	many	TRBJ2-3	CSANAVRTDTQYF	TGCAGTGCTAATGCGGTGCGCACAGATACGCAGTATTTT
.	TRBV10-2	few	TRBJ2-6	CASRGGAHSGANVLTF	TGCGCCAGTCGTGGGGGTGCCCACTCTGGGGCCAACGTCCTGACTTTC
.	TRBV12-3/TRBV12-4	many	TRBJ2-2	CASSFSPQQVTGELFF	TGTGCCAGCAGTTTTTCCCCACAACAGGTCACCGGGGAGCTGTTTTTT
TRBD1	TRBV28	many	TRBJ2-7	CASSQTGISYEQYF	TGTGCCAGCAGCCAGACAGGGATCTCCTACGAGCAGTACTTC
.	TRBV28	many	TRBJ1-4	CASSLLGRTATNEKLFF	TGTGCCAGCAGTTTACTGGGCCGAACAGCAACTAATGAAAAACTGTTTTTT
.	TRBV19	many	TRBJ2-1	CASSAYSGYEQFF	TGTGCCAGTAGTGCCTACTCGGGGTATGAGCAGTTCTTC
TRBD1	TRBV12-3/TRBV12-4	many	TRBJ2-5	CASSGQGDGTQYF	TGTGCCAGCAGTGGACAGGGGGACGGGACCCAGTACTTC
.	TRBV6-4	many	TRBJ2-3	CASSSLLGTDTQYF	TGTGCCAGCAGTTCGCTATTAGGTACAGATACGCAGTATTTT
TRBD2	TRBV30	many	TRBJ2-5	CAWSLLAGRQETQYF	TGTGCCTGGAGTCTCCTAGCGGGAAGACAAGAGACCCAGTACTTC
TRBD2	TRBV5-1	few	TRBJ2-1	CASSLVPSGSNEQFF	TGCGCCAGCAGCTTGGTTCCTAGCGGGAGTAATGAGCAGTTCTTC
TRBD2	TRBV11-2	many	TRBJ2-7	CASSLEVSRGAGPYEQYF	TGTGCCAGCAGCTTAGAGGTGTCGAGGGGAGCGGGACCCTACGAGCAGTACTTC
.	TRBV2	many	TRBJ1-1	CAALRLVNTEAFF	TGTGCCGCCTTGAGGCTCGTGAACACTGAAGCTTTCTTT
.	TRBV20-1	many	TRBJ1-1	CSARVQGMNTEAFF	TGCAGTGCTAGAGTTCAGGGGATGAACACTGAAGCTTTCTTT
TRBD1	TRBV12-3/TRBV12-4	many	TRBJ2-2	CASRPNRGRGTGELFF	TGTGCCAGCAGGCCCAACAGGGGAAGAGGCACCGGGGAGCTGTTTTTT
.	TRBV6-1	few	TRBJ2-3	CASSEVGITDTQYF	TGTGCCAGCAGTGAAGTAGGAATCACAGATACGCAGTATTTT
.	TRBV30	many	TRBJ1-1	CAWSERRDTEAFF	TGTGCCTGGAGTGAAAGGAGGGACACTGAAGCTTTCTTT
.	TRBV7-9	many	TRBJ2-7	CASSPVSYEQYF	TGTGCCAGCAGCCCTGTTTCCTACGAGCAGTACTTC
TRBD2	TRBV10-3	once	TRBJ2-1	CAISQLAGDGNEQFF	TGTGCCATCAGCCAACTAGCGGGGGACGGAAATGAGCAGTTCTTC
.	TRBV6-2/TRBV6-3	.	TRBJ1-4	CASSARQSTNEKLFF	TGTGCCAGCAGTGCCCGACAGTCAACTAATGAAAAACTGTTTTTT
TRBD1	TRBV12-3/TRBV12-4	once	TRBJ1-1	CASSTGQTNTEAFF	TGTGCCAGCAGCACGGGACAGACGAACACTGAAGCTTTCTTT
.	TRBV12-3/TRBV12-4	few	TRBJ2-5	CASTPGVVPMNF	TGTGCCAGCACCCCCGGGGTGGTACCGATGAACTTC
.	TRBV20-1	many	TRBJ1-1	CSAREAIRGGTEAFF	TGCAGTGCTAGAGAGGCTATTAGAGGGGGCACTGAAGCTTTCTTT
.	TRBV5-6	few	TRBJ2-1	CASSFYPGFGDNEQFF	TGTGCCAGCAGCTTTTATCCAGGGTTTGGGGACAATGAGCAGTTCTTC
.	TRBV5-1	many	TRBJ2-5	CASSYYRAQETQYF	TGCGCCAGCAGCTATTACAGGGCTCAAGAGACCCAGTACTTC
.	TRBV12-5	many	TRBJ2-3	CASGSVAVLTDTQYF	TGTGCTAGTGGTTCCGTAGCGGTACTCACAGATACGCAGTATTTT
TRBD2	TRBV19	.	TRBJ2-1	CASTAGGRHEQFF	TGTGCCAGTACCGCGGGGGGGCGGCATGAGCAGTTCTTC
.	TRBV6-1	.	TRBJ2-1	CASRTFRERNEQFF	TGTGCCAGCAGAACCTTCCGGGAGCGCAATGAGCAGTTCTTC
.	TRBV2	many	TRBJ1-1	CASSVRGLGTEAFF	TGTGCCAGCAGTGTTCGAGGGCTGGGGACTGAAGCTTTCTTT
.	TRBV6-1	many	TRBJ2-7	CASSEAVGEYEQYF	TGTGCCAGCAGTGAGGCAGTGGGGGAATACGAGCAGTACTTC
TRBD2	TRBV5-4	few	TRBJ2-1	CASSWTSGSNEQFF	TGTGCCAGCAGCTGGACTAGCGGGTCGAATGAGCAGTTCTTC
.	TRBV19	many	TRBJ1-1	CASTIRWGSLNTEAFF	TGTGCCAGTACCATACGATGGGGGTCCCTGAACACTGAAGCTTTCTTT
TRBD2	TRBV10-3	many	TRBJ2-1	CAIRTGTSGGSSYNEQFF	TGTGCCATCAGGACCGGGACTAGCGGGGGTAGCTCCTACAATGAGCAGTTCTTC
.	TRBV3-1	.	TRBJ2-5	CASSQEEAGLQETQYF	TGTGCCAGCAGCCAAGAGGAAGCGGGCCTCCAAGAGACCCAGTACTTC
.	TRBV9	.	TRBJ2-7	CASSPGGGSVYEQYF	TGTGCCAGCAGCCCAGGGGGCGGGAGCGTGTACGAGCAGTACTTC
.	TRBV10-3	few	TRBJ2-7	CAIGLGYEQYF	TGTGCTATCGGTCTGGGCTACGAGCAGTACTTC
TRBD2	TRBV7-9	.	TRBJ2-7	CASSLLDPTVPGGEQYF	TGTGCCAGCAGCTTACTTGACCCCACGGTGCCGGGGGGCGAGCAGTACTTC
.	TRBV20-1	few	TRBJ2-1	CSASPLTRGGNEQFF	TGCAGTGCTAGTCCCCTGACCAGGGGGGGCAATGAGCAGTTCTTC
TRBD1	TRBV7-8	many	TRBJ2-5	CASSSPLGFRGSETQYF	TGTGCCAGCAGCTCGCCCTTAGGTTTCAGGGGGTCAGAGACCCAGTACTTC
.	TRBV5-6	.	TRBJ2-5	CASSLGVTPRHQGTQYF	TGTGCCAGCAGCTTGGGCGTAACACCGAGACACCAAGGGACCCAGTACTTC